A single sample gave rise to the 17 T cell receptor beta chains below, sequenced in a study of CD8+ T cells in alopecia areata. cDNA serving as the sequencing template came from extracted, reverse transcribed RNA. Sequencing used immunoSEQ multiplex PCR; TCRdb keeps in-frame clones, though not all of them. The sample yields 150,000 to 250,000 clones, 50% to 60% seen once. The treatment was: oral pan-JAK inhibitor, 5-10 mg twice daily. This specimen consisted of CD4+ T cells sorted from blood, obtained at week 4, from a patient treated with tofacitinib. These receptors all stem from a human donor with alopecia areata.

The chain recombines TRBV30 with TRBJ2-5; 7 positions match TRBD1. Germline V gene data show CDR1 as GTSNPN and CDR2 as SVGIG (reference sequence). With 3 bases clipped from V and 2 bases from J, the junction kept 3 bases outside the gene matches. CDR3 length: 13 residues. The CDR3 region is CAWSPGQQETQYF. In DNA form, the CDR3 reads TGTGCCTGGAGCCCGGGACAGCAAGAGACCCAGTACTTC.

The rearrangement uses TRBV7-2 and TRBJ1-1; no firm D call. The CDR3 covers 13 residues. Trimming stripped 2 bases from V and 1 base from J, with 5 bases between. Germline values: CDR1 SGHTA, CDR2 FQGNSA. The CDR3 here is CASSLSRNTEAFF. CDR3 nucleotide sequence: TGTGCCAGCAGCTTATCCAGGAACACTGAAGCTTTCTTT.

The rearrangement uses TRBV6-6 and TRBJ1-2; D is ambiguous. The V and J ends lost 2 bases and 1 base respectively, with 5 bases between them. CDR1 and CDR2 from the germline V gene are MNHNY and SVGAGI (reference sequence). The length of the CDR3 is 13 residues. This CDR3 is CASSYLYNYGYTF. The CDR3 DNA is TGTGCCAGCAGTTACCTCTATAACTATGGCTACACCTTC.

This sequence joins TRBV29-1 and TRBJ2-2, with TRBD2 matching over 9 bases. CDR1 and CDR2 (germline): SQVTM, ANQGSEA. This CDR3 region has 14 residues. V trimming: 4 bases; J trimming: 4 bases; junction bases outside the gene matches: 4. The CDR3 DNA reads TGCAGCGTTGCGGGACTAGCTCCCACCGGGGAGCTGTTTTTT. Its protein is CSVAGLAPTGELFF.

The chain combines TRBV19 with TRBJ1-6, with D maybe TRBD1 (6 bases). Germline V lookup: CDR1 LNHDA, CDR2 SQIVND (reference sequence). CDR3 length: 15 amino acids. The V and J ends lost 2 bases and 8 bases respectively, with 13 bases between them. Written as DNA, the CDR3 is TGTGCCAGTAGTATACGGGCCTCAGGGGATTCACCCCTCCACTTT. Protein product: CASSIRASGDSPLHF.

The CDR3 here is CASRSDSLGGQYF. The CDR3 nucleotides read TGTGCCAGCAGATCGGACTCCCTTGGGGGGCAGTACTTC. The J gene is TRBJ2-7, the V gene TRBV7-2, with D perhaps given as TRBD1 or TRBD2 (5 bases each). The V gene lost 6 bases and the J gene lost 9 bases, with 18 bases spanning the gap. Per the germline V gene, CDR1 is SGHTA and CDR2 is FQGNSA. The CDR3 totals 13 residues.

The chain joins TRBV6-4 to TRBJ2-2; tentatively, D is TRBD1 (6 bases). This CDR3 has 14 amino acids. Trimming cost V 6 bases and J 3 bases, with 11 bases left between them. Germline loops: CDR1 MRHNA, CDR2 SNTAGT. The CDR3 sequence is CASSSDSHTGELFF. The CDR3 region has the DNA TGTGCCAGCAGCTCGGACAGCCACACCGGGGAGCTGTTTTTT.

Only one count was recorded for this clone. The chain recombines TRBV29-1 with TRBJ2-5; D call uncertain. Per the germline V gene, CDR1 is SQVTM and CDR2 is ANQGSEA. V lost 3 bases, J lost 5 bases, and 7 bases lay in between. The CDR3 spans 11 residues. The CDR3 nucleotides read TGCAGCGTTGATTCGACGGAGACCCAGTACTTC. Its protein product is CSVDSTETQYF.

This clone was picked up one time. Written as DNA, the CDR3 is TGTGCCAGCAGCTCATCGTTTGCGGGGGGAGATACGCAGTATTTT. Encoded protein: CASSSSFAGGDTQYF. The chain is built from TRBV5-4 and TRBJ2-3; 8 bases agree with TRBD2. This CDR3 is built from 15 residues. Unmatched junction bases numbered 8, after V lost 3 bases and J lost 5 bases. Per the germline V gene, CDR1 is SGHNT and CDR2 is YYREEE (reference sequence).

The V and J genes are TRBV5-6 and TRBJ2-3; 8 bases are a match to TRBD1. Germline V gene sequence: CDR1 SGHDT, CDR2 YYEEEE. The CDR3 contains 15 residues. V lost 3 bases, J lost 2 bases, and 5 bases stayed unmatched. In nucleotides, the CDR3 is TGTGCCAGCAGCTCTGGGACAGGATACACAGATACGCAGTATTTT. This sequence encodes CASSSGTGYTDTQYF. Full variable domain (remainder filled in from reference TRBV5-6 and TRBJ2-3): DAGVTQSPTHLIKTRGQQVTLRCSPKSGHDTVSWYQQALGQGPQFIFQYYEEEERQRGNFPDRFSGHQFPNYSSELNVNALLLGDSALYLCASSSGTGYTDTQYFGPGTRLTVL.

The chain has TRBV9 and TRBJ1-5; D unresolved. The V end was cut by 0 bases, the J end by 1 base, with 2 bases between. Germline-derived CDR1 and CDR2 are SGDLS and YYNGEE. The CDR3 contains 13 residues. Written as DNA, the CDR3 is TGTGCCAGCAGCGTAGAAAGCAATCAGCCCCAGCATTTT. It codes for CASSVESNQPQHF.

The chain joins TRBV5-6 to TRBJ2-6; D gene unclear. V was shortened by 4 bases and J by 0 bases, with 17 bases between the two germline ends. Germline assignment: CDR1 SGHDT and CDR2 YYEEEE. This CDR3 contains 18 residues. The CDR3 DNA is TGTGCCAGCAGCAAGACCGGGCCTTATCGCTCTGGGGCCAACGTCCTGACTTTC. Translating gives CASSKTGPYRSGANVLTF.

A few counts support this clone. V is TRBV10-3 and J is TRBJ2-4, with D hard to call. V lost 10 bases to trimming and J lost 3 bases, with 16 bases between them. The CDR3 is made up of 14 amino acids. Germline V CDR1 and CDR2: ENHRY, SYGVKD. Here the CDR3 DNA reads TGTGCCACCCAGGTTGTAGCTGGCAAAAACATTCAGTACTTC. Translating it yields CATQVVAGKNIQYF.

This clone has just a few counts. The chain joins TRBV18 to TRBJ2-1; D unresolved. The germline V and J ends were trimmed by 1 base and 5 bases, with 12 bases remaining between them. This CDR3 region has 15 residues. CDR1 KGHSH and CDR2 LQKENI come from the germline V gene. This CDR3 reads CASSPRDRVHNEQFF. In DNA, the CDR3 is TGTGCCAGCTCACCACGAGACCGAGTTCACAATGAGCAGTTCTTC.

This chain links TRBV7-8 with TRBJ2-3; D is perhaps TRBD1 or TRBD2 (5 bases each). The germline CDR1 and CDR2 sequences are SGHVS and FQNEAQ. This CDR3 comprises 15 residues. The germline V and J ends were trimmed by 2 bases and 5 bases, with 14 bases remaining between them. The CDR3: CASSLSFQRGDTQYF. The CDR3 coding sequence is TGTGCCAGCAGCTTATCTTTCCAGAGGGGAGATACGCAGTATTTT.

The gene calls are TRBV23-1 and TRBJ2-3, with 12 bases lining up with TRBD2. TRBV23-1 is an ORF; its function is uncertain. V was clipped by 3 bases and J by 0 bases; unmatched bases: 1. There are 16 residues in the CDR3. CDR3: CASSHGLAGSTDTQYF. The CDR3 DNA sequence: TGCGCCAGCAGTCATGGACTAGCGGGGAGCACAGATACGCAGTATTTT.

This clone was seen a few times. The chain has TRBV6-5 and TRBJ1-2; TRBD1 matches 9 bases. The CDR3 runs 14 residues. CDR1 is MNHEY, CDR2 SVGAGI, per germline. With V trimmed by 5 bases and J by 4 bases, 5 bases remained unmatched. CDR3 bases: TGTGCCAGCAGTAAACAGGGGGCGGCCTATGGCTACACCTTC. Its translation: CASSKQGAAYGYTF.